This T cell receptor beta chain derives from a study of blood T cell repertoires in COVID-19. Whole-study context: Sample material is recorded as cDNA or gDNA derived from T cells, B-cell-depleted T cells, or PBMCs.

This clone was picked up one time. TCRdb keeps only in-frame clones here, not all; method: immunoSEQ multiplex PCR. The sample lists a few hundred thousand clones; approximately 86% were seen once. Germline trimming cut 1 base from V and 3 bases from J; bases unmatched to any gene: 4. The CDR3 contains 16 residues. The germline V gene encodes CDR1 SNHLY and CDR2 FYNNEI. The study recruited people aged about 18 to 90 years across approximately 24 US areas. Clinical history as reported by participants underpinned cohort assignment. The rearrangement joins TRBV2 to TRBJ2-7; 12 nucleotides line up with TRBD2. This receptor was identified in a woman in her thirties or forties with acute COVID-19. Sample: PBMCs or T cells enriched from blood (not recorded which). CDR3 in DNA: TGTGCCAGCAGTGAAGTTCTAGCGGGAGGGGACTACGAGCAGTACTTC. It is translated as CASSEVLAGGDYEQYF. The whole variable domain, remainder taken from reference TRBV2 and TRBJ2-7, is EPEVTQTPSHQVTQMGQEVILRCVPISNHLYFYWYRQILGQKVEFLVSFYNNEISEKSEIFDDQFSVERPDGSNFTLKIRSTKLEDSAMYFCASSEVLAGGDYEQYFGPGTRLTVT.